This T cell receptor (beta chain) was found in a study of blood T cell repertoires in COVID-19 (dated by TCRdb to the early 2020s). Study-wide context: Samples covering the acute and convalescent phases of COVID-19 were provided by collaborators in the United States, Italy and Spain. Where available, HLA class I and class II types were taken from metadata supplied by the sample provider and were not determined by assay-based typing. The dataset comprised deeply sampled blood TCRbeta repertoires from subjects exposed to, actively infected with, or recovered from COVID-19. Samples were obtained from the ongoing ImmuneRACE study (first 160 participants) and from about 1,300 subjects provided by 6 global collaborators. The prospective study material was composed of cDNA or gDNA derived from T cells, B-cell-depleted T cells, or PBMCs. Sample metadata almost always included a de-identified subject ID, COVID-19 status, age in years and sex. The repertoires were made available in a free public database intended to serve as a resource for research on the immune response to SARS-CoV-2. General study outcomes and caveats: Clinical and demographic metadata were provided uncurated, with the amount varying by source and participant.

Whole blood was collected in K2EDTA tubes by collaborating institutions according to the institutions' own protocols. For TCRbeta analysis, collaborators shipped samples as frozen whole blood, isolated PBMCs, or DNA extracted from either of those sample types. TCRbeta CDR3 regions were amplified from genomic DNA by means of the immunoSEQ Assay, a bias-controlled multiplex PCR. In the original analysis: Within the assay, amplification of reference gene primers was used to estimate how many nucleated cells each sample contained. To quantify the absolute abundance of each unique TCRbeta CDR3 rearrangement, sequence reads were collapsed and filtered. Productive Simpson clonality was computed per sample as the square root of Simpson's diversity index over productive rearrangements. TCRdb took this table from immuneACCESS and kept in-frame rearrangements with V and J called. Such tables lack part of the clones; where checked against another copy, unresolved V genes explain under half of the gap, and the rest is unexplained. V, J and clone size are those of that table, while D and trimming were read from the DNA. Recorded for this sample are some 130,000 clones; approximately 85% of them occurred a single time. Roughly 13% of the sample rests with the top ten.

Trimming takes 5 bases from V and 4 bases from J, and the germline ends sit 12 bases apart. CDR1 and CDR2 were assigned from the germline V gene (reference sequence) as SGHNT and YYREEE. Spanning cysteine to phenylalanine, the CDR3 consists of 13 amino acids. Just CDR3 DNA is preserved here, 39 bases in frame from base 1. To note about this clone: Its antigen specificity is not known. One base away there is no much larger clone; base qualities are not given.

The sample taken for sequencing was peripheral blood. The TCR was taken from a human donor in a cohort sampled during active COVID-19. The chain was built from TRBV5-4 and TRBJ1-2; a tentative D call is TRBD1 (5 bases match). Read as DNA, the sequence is TGTGCCAGCAGTCCGTTTAGGGGCTATGGCTACACCTTC. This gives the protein CASSPFRGYGYTF. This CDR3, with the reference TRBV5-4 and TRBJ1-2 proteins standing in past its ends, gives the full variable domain ETGVTQSPTHLIKTRGQQVTLRCSSQSGHNTVSWYQQALGQGPQFIFQYYREEENGRGNFPPRFSGLQFPNYSSELNVNALELDDSALYLCASSPFRGYGYTFGSGTRLTVV.